Listed here are 15 T cell receptor beta chains from one sample, sequenced in a study of identical twins. One entry per CDR3 protein results from TCRdb running MiXCR on the 5' RACE reads. The data contain fewer than 900,000 distinct CDR3 sequences, over 20% of them singletons. The same data also contributed to another study, on T cells expressing NK-cell markers.

Material: PBMCs. Receptors originate from a woman aged 18-30 years in good health.

Concerning this clonotype itself: At one boundary the junction diverges from the germline segment, which might be a read error. V is TRBV7-6 and J is TRBJ2-7; D assignment may be TRBD1 or TRBD2 (7 bases each). Germline V gene lookup returns CDR1 SGHVS and CDR2 FNYEAQ. This CDR3 has 20 residues. For the CDR3, the DNA is TGTGCCGGCAGCTTATATTATGGGGGGGGACAGAAGGTTGGTGCCTACGAGCAGTACTTC. Its translation is CAGSLYYGGGQKVGAYEQYF.

This clonotype was found a few times. The J gene is TRBJ2-1, the V gene TRBV5-6; no firm D call. CDR3 size: 15 residues. The V end lost 1 base, the J end lost 10 bases, and 18 bases lay between the germline ends. Germline V lookup: CDR1 SGHDT, CDR2 YYEEEE. CDR3 loop: CASSLKAKFPSEQFF. In DNA, the CDR3 is TGTGCCAGCAGCTTGAAGGCTAAGTTCCCCTCCGAGCAGTTCTTC.

This clonotype showed up just a few times. The chain uses TRBV20-1 and TRBJ2-1, with TRBD2 matching 11 bases. Germline V lookup: CDR1 DFQATT, CDR2 SNEGSKA (reference sequence). V lost 4 bases, J lost 9 bases, and 8 bases stayed unmatched. CDR3 length: 14 residues. CDR3 sequence (DNA): TGCAGTGCTAAAAGGGCTAGCGGGAGGCCTGAGCAGTTCTTC. The encoded protein is CSAKRASGRPEQFF.

This clonotype occurred many times. This chain uses TRBV21-1 with TRBJ1-3; the table assigns TRBD1, which was not confirmed against the DNA. TRBV21-1 is a listed pseudogene. The CDR3 consists of 15 residues. The CDR3 nucleotides read TGTGCCAGTCGACTTCGGGGGTACTCTGGAAACACCATATATTTT. Protein: CASRLRGYSGNTIYF.

There are a few counts of this clonotype. The chain employs TRBV7-2 and TRBJ2-3, with D tentatively TRBD2 (6 bases). The CDR3 runs 13 residues. Looked up from germline, CDR1 is SGHTA and CDR2 is FQGNSA. The V gene lost 8 bases and the J gene lost 5 bases, with 14 bases spanning the gap. The CDR3 loop reads CASGTSSVDTQYF. The CDR3 DNA sequence: TGTGCCAGCGGAACTAGCAGTGTAGATACGCAGTATTTT.

This sequence joins TRBV10-3 and TRBJ2-1; D could derive from TRBD1 or TRBD2 (5 bases each). The V gene lost 3 bases and the J gene lost 4 bases, with 13 bases spanning the gap. Germline CDR1 reads ENHRY; CDR2 reads SYGVKD. The CDR3 sequence is 15 residues long. The CDR3 DNA follows: TGTGCCATCAGTGACGGGACGAACTTTTACAATGAGCAGTTCTTC. Translated: CAISDGTNFYNEQFF.

This chain connects TRBV7-9 to TRBJ1-2; D might be TRBD1 (5 bases). The CDR3 length is 15 residues. Germline CDR1 and CDR2: SEHNR and FQNEAQ (reference sequence). Between the trimmed V and J ends, which lost 5 bases and 8 bases, there was a span of 21 bases. The CDR3 nucleotides read TGTGCCAGCAGCGCCACGATTCGGGGGTTACGCGGCTACACCTTC. This encodes CASSATIRGLRGYTF.

As DNA, the CDR3 is TGCGCCAGCAGCCAAGGCCGGGGGAACTACGAGCAGTACTTC. The encoded protein is CASSQGRGNYEQYF. The chain uses TRBV4-3 and TRBJ2-7; weak D call: TRBD2 (6 bases). This CDR3 has 14 amino acids. V shed 1 base and J shed 3 bases, with 10 bases lying between them. Germline CDR1 and CDR2: LGHNA and YSLEER.

The genes are TRBV6-5 and TRBJ2-2; D perhaps matches TRBD1 (6 bases). This CDR3 comprises 15 residues. The germline CDR1 and CDR2 sequences are MNHEY and SVGAGI. The V and J ends lost 4 bases and 4 bases respectively, with 13 bases between them. Here the CDR3 reads CASSLTGTSTGELFF. CDR3 bases: TGTGCCAGCAGTTTAACAGGGACGTCCACCGGGGAGCTGTTTTTT.

This clonotype was recorded a few times. The chain combines TRBV5-4 with TRBJ2-1, with 7 bases that match TRBD2. The germline gives CDR1 SGHNT, CDR2 YYREEE (reference sequence). This CDR3 has 16 residues. The trim removed 0 bases at V and 8 bases at J, leaving 11 bases unmatched. CDR3 sequence: CASSLATSSGVDEQFF. CDR3 DNA sequence: TGTGCCAGCAGCTTGGCCACGTCCAGCGGGGTCGATGAGCAGTTCTTC.

This clonotype was found many times. This chain uses TRBV5-1 with TRBJ2-5; the D gene is possibly TRBD1 (6 bases). The CDR3 is made up of 14 amino acids. CDR1 SGHRS and CDR2 YFSETQ come from the germline V gene. Trimming shortened V by 2 bases and J by 2 bases, and 10 bases separated the two germline ends. CDR3 nucleotides: TGCGCCAGCAGCTTTTTCGGGACACAAGAGACCCAGTACTTC. This encodes CASSFFGTQETQYF.

This clonotype was counted only a few times. The chain couples TRBV3-1 to TRBJ2-7, with 9 bases that match TRBD2. Trimming removed 3 bases from V and 3 bases from J; junction bases left unmatched: 3. The CDR3 loop spans 14 amino acids. CDR1 and CDR2 (germline): LGHDT, YNNKEL (reference sequence). The CDR3 DNA sequence: TGTGCCAGCAGCCAGCGGGGGGGCAACTACGAGCAGTACTTC. It encodes CASSQRGGNYEQYF.

The chain is built from TRBV15 and TRBJ1-2, with D possibly TRBD1 on 6 matching bases. Germline values: CDR1 LNHNV, CDR2 YYDKDF (reference sequence). V was clipped by 4 bases and J by 4 bases, with 10 bases between them. The CDR3 totals 13 residues. CDR3 region: CATSTTGTYGYTF. In DNA form, the CDR3 reads TGTGCCACCAGCACCACAGGGACCTATGGCTACACCTTC.

This clonotype was seen ten or more times. The chain has TRBV20-1 and TRBJ1-1; possible D gene TRBD1, 5 bases. The germline gives CDR1 DFQATT, CDR2 SNEGSKA (reference sequence). CDR3 size: 14 residues. Trimming took off 8 bases at V and 4 bases at J, with 20 bases between the two ends. The CDR3 DNA follows: TGCAGTAACCTAATTCCCGGGACGGGCACTGAAGCTTTCTTT. It codes for CSNLIPGTGTEAFF.

CDR3 amino acids: CASSKDPSYEQYF. The CDR3, as DNA: TGTGCCAGCAGCAAGGATCCGTCCTACGAGCAGTACTTC. The chain couples TRBV21-1 to TRBJ2-7. TRBV21-1 is described as a pseudogene. CDR3 length: 13 residues.